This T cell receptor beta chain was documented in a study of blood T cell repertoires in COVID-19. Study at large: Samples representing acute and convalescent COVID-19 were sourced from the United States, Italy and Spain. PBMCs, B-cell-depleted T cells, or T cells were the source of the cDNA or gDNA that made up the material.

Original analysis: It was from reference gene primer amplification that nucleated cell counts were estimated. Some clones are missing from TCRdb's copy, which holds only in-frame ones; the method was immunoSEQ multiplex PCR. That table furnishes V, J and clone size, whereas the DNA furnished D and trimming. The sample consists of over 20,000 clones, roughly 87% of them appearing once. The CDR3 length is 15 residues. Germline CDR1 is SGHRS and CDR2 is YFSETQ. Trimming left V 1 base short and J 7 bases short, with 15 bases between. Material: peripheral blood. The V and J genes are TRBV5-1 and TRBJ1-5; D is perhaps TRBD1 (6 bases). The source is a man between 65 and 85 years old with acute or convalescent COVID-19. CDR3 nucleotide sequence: TGCGCCAGCAGCTTGAATACAGGGAAGGGCCAGCCCCAGCATTTT. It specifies CASSLNTGKGQPQHF.